This TCR beta chain was sequenced during a study of blood T cell repertoires in COVID-19. Trimming removed 3 bases at V and 5 bases at J, with 17 bases between. Germline assignment: CDR1 SGHRS and CDR2 YFSETQ. The CDR3 has 15 amino acids. Assay: immunoSEQ multiplex PCR; the TCRdb copy retains only in-frame clones and omits some. The sample shows about 120,000 clones, over 60% of them seen only once. The chain recombines TRBV5-1 with TRBJ2-5; D may be TRBD2 (6 bases). Sequenced input: peripheral blood. The source of this sequence is a man aged 35 to 55 with active or convalescent COVID-19. CDR3 region: CASSYQGEVWETQYF. In DNA, the CDR3 is TGCGCCAGCAGCTATCAAGGGGAGGTTTGGGAGACCCAGTACTTC. Using reference TRBV5-1 and TRBJ2-5 for the parts outside the CDR3, the full variable domain is KAGVTQTPRYLIKTRGQQVTLSCSPISGHRSVSWYQQTPGQGLQFLFEYFSETQRNKGNFPGRFSGRQFSNSRSEMNVSTLELGDSALYLCASSYQGEVWETQYFGPGTRLLVL.